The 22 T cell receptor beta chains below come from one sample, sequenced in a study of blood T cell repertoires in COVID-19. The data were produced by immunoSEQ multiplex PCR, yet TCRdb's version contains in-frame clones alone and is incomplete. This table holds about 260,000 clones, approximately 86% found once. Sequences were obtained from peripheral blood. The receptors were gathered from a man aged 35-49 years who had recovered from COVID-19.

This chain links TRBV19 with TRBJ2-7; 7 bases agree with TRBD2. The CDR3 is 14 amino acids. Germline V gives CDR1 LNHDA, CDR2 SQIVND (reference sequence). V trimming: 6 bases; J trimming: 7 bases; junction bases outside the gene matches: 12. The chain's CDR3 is CASSRDYPRGEQYF. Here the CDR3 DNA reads TGTGCCAGTAGCCGGGACTACCCCCGAGGGGAGCAGTACTTC.

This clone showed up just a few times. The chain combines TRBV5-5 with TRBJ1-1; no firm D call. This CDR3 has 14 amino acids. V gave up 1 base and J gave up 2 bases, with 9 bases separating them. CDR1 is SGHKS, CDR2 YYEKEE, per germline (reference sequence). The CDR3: CASSLSWSNTEAFF. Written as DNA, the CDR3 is TGTGCCAGCAGCTTGAGCTGGAGCAACACTGAAGCTTTCTTT.

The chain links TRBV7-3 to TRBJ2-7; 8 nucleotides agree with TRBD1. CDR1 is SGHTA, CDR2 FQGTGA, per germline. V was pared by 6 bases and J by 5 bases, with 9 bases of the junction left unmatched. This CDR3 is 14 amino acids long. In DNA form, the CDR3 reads TGTGCCAGCAGTTTCCACAGGGGGGAAGACGAGCAGTACTTC. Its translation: CASSFHRGEDEQYF.

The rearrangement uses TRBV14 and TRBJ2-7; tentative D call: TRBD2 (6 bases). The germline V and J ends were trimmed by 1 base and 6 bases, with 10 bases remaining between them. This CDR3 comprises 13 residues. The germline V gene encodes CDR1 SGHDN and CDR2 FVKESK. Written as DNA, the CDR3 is TGTGCCAGCAGCCAAGGAGAGGGAGGCGAGCAGTACTTC. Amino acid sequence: CASSQGEGGEQYF.

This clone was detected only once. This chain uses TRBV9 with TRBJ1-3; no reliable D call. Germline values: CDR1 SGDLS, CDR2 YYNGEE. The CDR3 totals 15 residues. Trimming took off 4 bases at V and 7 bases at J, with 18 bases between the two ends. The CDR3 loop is CASSFREGLGNTIYF. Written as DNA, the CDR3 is TGTGCCAGCAGCTTCCGGGAGGGCCTGGGGAACACCATATATTTT.

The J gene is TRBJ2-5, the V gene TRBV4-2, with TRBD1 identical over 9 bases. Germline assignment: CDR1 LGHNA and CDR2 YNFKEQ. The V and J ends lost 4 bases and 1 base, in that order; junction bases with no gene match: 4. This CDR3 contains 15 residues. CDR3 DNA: TGTGCCAGCAGCCCTGAGGGACAGGGCCAAGAGACCCAGTACTTC. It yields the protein CASSPEGQGQETQYF.

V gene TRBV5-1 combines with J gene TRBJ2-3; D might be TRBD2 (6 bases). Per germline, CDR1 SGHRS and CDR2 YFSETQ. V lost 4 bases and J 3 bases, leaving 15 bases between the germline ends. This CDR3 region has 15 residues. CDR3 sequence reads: CASSAALASTDTQYF. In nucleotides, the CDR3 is TGCGCCAGCAGCGCGGCACTAGCATCAACAGATACGCAGTATTTT.

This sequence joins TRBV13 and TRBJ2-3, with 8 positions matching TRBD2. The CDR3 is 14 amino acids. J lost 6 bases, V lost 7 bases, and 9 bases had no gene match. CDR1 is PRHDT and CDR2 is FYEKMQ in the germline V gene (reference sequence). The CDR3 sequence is CASNLGTRIDTQYF. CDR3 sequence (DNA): TGTGCCAGCAACCTCGGGACTAGAATTGATACGCAGTATTTT.

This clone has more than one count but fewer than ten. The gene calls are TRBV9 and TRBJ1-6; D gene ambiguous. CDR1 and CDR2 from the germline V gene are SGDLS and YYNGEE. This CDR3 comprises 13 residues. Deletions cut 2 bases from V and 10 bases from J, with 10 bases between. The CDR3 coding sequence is TGTGCCAGCAGCGTGCGGCTTGACTCACCCCTCCACTTT. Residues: CASSVRLDSPLHF.

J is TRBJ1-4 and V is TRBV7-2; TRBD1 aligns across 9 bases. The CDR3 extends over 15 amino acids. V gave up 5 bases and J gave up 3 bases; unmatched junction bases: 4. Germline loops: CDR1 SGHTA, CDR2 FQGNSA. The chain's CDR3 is CASSIRQGANEKLFF. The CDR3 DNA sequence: TGTGCCAGCAGCATCAGACAGGGGGCTAATGAAAAACTGTTTTTT.

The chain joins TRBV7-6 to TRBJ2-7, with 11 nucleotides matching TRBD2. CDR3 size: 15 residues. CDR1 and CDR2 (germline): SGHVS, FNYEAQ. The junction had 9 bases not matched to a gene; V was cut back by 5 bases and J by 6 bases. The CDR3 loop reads CASSPHLAGGTEQYF. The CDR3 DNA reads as TGTGCCAGCAGCCCACACCTAGCGGGGGGAACCGAGCAGTACTTC.

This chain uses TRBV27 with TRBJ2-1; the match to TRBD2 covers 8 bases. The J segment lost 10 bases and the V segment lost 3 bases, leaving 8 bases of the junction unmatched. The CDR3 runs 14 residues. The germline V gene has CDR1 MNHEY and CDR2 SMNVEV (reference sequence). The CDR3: CASSFSSGSREQFF. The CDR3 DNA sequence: TGTGCCAGCAGTTTCTCCAGCGGGAGTCGAGAGCAGTTCTTC.

The CDR3 is CASSFLPGTEINTGELFF. The CDR3 coding sequence is TGTGCCAGCAGCTTCTTGCCTGGGACAGAAATCAACACCGGGGAGCTGTTTTTT. The chain joins TRBV9 to TRBJ2-2, with 7 positions matching TRBD1. Germline CDR1 and CDR2: SGDLS and YYNGEE. CDR3 size: 18 residues. V gave up 4 bases and J gave up 2 bases; unmatched junction bases: 14.

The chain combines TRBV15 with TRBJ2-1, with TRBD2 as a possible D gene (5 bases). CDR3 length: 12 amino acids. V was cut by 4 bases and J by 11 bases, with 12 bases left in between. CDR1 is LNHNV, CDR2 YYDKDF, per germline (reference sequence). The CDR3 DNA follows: TGTGCCACCAGCACCGGGGTCGTGAAGCAGTTCTTC. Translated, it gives CATSTGVVKQFF.

The CDR3 DNA follows: TGTGCCAGCAGCCTACCCTCAGGGGGCGCCGAGCAGTACTTC. Translation gives CASSLPSGGAEQYF. The V and J genes are TRBV7-9 and TRBJ2-7; 8 nucleotides align to TRBD1. V was pared by 5 bases and J by 6 bases, with 9 bases of the junction left unmatched. CDR3 size: 14 residues. Germline CDR1 reads SEHNR; CDR2 reads FQNEAQ (reference sequence).

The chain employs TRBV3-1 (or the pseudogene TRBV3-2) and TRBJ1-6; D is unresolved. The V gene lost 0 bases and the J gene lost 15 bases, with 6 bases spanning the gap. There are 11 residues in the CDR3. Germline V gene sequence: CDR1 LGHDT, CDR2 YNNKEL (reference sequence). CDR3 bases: TGTGCCAGCAGCCAAGACTCGGGCCTCCACTTT. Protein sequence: CASSQDSGLHF.

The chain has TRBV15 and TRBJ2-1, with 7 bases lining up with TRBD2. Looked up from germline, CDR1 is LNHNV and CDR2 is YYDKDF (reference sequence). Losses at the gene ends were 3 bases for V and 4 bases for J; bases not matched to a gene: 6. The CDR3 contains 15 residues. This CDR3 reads CATSRGSGEYNEQFF. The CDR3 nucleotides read TGTGCCACCAGCAGGGGGAGCGGGGAATACAATGAGCAGTTCTTC. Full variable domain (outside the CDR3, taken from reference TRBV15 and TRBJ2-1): DAMVIQNPRYQVTQFGKPVTLSCSQTLNHNVMYWYQQKSSQAPKLLFHYYDKDFNNEADTPDNFQSRRPNTSFCFLDIRSPGLGDTAMYLCATSRGSGEYNEQFFGPGTRLTVL.

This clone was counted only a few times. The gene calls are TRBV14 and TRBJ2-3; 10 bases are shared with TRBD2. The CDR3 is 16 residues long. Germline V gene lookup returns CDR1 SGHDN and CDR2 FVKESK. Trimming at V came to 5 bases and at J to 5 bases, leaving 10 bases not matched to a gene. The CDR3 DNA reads TGTGCCAGCAGCGACAAGGTGGTAGCGGGGGGAGATACGCAGTATTTT. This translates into CASSDKVVAGGDTQYF.

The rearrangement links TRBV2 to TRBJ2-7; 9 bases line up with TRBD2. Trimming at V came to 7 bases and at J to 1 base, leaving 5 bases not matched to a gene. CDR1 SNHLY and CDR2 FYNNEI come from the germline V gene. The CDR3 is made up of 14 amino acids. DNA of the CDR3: TGTGCCAGCATGGGCGGGGGGGCTTCCTACGAGCAGTACTTC. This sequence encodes CASMGGGASYEQYF.

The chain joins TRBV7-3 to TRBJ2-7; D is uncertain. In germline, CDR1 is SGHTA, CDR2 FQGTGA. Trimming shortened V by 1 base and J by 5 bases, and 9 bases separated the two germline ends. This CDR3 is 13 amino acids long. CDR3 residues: CASSLIRGNEQYF. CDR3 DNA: TGTGCCAGCAGCTTAATCAGAGGTAACGAGCAGTACTTC.

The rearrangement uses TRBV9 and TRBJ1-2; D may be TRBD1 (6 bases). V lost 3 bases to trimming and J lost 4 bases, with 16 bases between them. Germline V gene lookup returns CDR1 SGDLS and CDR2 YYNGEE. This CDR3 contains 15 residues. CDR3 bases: TGTGCCAGCAGCGAGAGGGCAGGGGCCATCTATGGCTACACCTTC. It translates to CASSERAGAIYGYTF.

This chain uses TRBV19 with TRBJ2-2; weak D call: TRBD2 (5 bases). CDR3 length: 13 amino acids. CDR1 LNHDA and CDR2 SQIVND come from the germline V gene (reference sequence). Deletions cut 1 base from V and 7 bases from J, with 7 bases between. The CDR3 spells CASSIAGSGELFF. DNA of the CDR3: TGTGCCAGTAGTATAGCTGGGAGCGGGGAGCTGTTTTTT.